The rows below give T cell receptor beta chains drawn from one sample of a study of cytomegalovirus exposure and HLA in healthy donors. Profiled with immunoSEQ multiplex PCR; TCRdb holds only in-frame clones, not every one. The sample records some 140,000 clones, approximately 70% being singletons. What was sequenced was PBMCs. The origin of the receptors is a human donor in good health. Each CDR3 is given without its conserved first and last residue. Each record gives: CDR3 length, V gene, J gene, CDR3 protein.

len: 14
v_gene: TRBV27
j_gene: TRBJ2-1
CDR3aa: ASSLSAGEIYNEQF

len: 13
v_gene: TRBV19
j_gene: TRBJ2-1
CDR3aa: ASSRTSRGGNEQF

len: 13
v_gene: TRBV18
j_gene: TRBJ1-1
CDR3aa: ASSPYREGKTEAF

len: 14
v_gene: TRBV5-1
j_gene: TRBJ2-2
CDR3aa: ASSLGLAGLSGELF

len: 13
v_gene: TRBV7-3
j_gene: TRBJ2-4
CDR3aa: ASSHSPGPKNIQY

len: 12
v_gene: TRBV5-1
j_gene: TRBJ2-3
CDR3aa: ASSFSGSVDTQY

len: 13
v_gene: TRBV5-8
j_gene: TRBJ2-7
CDR3aa: ASSLPKKAGDEQY

len: 12
v_gene: TRBV19
j_gene: TRBJ2-7
CDR3aa: ASSINPGSYEQY

len: 16
v_gene: TRBV6-1
j_gene: TRBJ1-3
CDR3aa: ASSEESGGAHSGNTIY

len: 12
v_gene: TRBV5-6
j_gene: TRBJ2-1
CDR3aa: ASSRRDGNNEQF

len: 12
v_gene: TRBV19
j_gene: TRBJ2-1
CDR3aa: ASSRGFRENEQF

len: 11
v_gene: TRBV11-2
j_gene: TRBJ2-7
CDR3aa: ASSLGQNYEQY

len: 8
v_gene: TRBV20-1
j_gene: TRBJ2-1
CDR3aa: SARSYEQF

len: 15
v_gene: TRBV4-1
j_gene: .
CDR3aa: ASSQAPSGQGLYEQY

len: 11
v_gene: TRBV4-3
j_gene: TRBJ2-5
CDR3aa: ASSQGLQETQY

len: 12
v_gene: TRBV2
j_gene: TRBJ2-5
CDR3aa: ASSGGLAGETQY

len: 13
v_gene: TRBV27
j_gene: TRBJ1-5
CDR3aa: ASSPRQGGNQPQH

len: 11
v_gene: TRBV5-6
j_gene: TRBJ1-1
CDR3aa: ASSPTGNTEAF

len: 13
v_gene: TRBV11-1
j_gene: TRBJ2-7
CDR3aa: ASSFADRSSYEQY

len: 15
v_gene: TRBV4-1
j_gene: TRBJ2-7
CDR3aa: ASSQDYGTSAMIEQY

len: 13
v_gene: TRBV7-2
j_gene: TRBJ2-3
CDR3aa: ASSPPGTSGILQY

len: 12
v_gene: TRBV19
j_gene: TRBJ2-7
CDR3aa: ASSIVGGSGEQY

len: 12
v_gene: TRBV5-1
j_gene: TRBJ1-1
CDR3aa: ASSVGSLFSEAF

len: 13
v_gene: TRBV28
j_gene: TRBJ1-5
CDR3aa: ASSGGLNSNQPQH

len: 11
v_gene: TRBV5-1
j_gene: TRBJ1-2
CDR3aa: ASSIYSGGGYT

len: 12
v_gene: TRBV9
j_gene: TRBJ1-1
CDR3aa: ASSVGGGGTEAF

len: 11
v_gene: TRBV27
j_gene: TRBJ2-7
CDR3aa: ASSGTALGEQY

len: 12
v_gene: TRBV2
j_gene: TRBJ1-5
CDR3aa: ASSTGQLNQPQH

len: 13
v_gene: TRBV5-4
j_gene: TRBJ1-2
CDR3aa: ASSPYQQGGYGYT

len: 12
v_gene: TRBV13
j_gene: TRBJ2-5
CDR3aa: ASSSGLAGEAQY

len: 8
v_gene: TRBV20-1
j_gene: TRBJ2-3
CDR3aa: SAYTDTQY

len: 12
v_gene: TRBV4-1
j_gene: TRBJ2-5
CDR3aa: ASSQVGLQETQY

len: 12
v_gene: TRBV5-1
j_gene: TRBJ2-1
CDR3aa: ASSPGERIDEQF

len: 12
v_gene: TRBV5-5
j_gene: TRBJ2-3
CDR3aa: ASSLDSPTDTQY

len: 14
v_gene: TRBV4-3
j_gene: TRBJ1-2
CDR3aa: ASSQDRVTTREGYT

len: 11
v_gene: TRBV7-9
j_gene: TRBJ1-1
CDR3aa: ASSLSGGTEAF

len: 9
v_gene: TRBV28
j_gene: TRBJ1-5
CDR3aa: ASSFKQPQH

len: 15
v_gene: TRBV10-3
j_gene: TRBJ2-7
CDR3aa: AISEGLAGVAGMKQY

len: 13
v_gene: TRBV10-2
j_gene: TRBJ2-2
CDR3aa: ASRTNRANTGELF

len: 14
v_gene: TRBV5-1
j_gene: TRBJ1-2
CDR3aa: ASSWQGARWDYGYT

len: 12
v_gene: TRBV7-2
j_gene: TRBJ2-7
CDR3aa: ASSLRRTNYEQY

len: 13
v_gene: TRBV5-4
j_gene: TRBJ2-5
CDR3aa: ASNGGGGLQETQY

len: 13
v_gene: TRBV4-3
j_gene: TRBJ2-5
CDR3aa: ASSQDFKRGETQY

len: 17
v_gene: TRBV11-2
j_gene: TRBJ2-7
CDR3aa: ASTTPTSGNSGVSYEQY

len: 11
v_gene: TRBV7-2
j_gene: TRBJ1-2
CDR3aa: ASSRGQVRGYT

len: 13
v_gene: TRBV5-1
j_gene: TRBJ1-1
CDR3aa: ASSLRTGQISEAF

len: 14
v_gene: TRBV19
j_gene: TRBJ1-5
CDR3aa: ASSIAGQRGNQPQH

len: 11
v_gene: TRBV29-1
j_gene: TRBJ1-2
CDR3aa: SARTGTGYGYT

len: 14
v_gene: TRBV28
j_gene: TRBJ2-1
CDR3aa: ASSSLHGTSLNEQF

len: 13
v_gene: TRBV28
j_gene: TRBJ1-1
CDR3aa: ASSPSGGVNTEAF

len: 12
v_gene: TRBV4-1
j_gene: TRBJ1-5
CDR3aa: ASSRSTGVQPQH

len: 13
v_gene: TRBV5-1
j_gene: TRBJ2-1
CDR3aa: ASSSTGPAGNEQF

len: 13
v_gene: TRBV4-1
j_gene: TRBJ1-2
CDR3aa: ASSQSAGGDYGYT

len: 13
v_gene: TRBV4-3
j_gene: TRBJ2-1
CDR3aa: ASSQDSGGYNEQF

len: 14
v_gene: TRBV5-6
j_gene: TRBJ2-1
CDR3aa: ASSLGSLAVYNEQF

len: 14
v_gene: TRBV7-9
j_gene: TRBJ2-5
CDR3aa: ASSSEGEDSAGTQY

len: 14
v_gene: TRBV2
j_gene: TRBJ1-3
CDR3aa: ASSGDKIRSGNTIY

len: 15
v_gene: TRBV6-1
j_gene: TRBJ2-1
CDR3aa: ASSELSYWRGSNEQF

len: 14
v_gene: TRBV4-1
j_gene: TRBJ2-5
CDR3aa: ASRDASGSLLETQY